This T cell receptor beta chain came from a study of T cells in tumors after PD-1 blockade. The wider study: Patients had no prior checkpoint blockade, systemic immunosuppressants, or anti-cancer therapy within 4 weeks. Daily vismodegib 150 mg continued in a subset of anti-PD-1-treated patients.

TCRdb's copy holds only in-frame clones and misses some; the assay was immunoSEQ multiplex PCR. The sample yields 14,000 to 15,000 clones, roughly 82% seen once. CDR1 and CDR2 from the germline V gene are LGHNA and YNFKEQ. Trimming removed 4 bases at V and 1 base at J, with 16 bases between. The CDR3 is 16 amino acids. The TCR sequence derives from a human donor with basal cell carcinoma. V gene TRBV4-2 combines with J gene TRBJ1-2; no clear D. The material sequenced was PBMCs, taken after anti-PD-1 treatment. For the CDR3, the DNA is TGTGCCAGCAGCCCTGAGAAGGTTTCGGGTAACTATGGCTACACCTTC. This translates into CASSPEKVSGNYGYTF.